This entry lists 20 T cell receptor beta chains sequenced from one sample in a study of blood T cell repertoires in COVID-19. TCRdb keeps only in-frame clones here, not all; method: immunoSEQ multiplex PCR. The table lists fewer than 250,000 clones, around 90% of them singletons, with under 2% in the top ten. Sequencing input: peripheral blood. The receptors originated from a man aged 65 to 79 with acute or convalescent COVID-19.

This chain links TRBV28 with TRBJ1-3, with D perhaps matching TRBD1 (5 bases). Germline CDR1 MDHEN, CDR2 SYDVKM. This CDR3 is 16 amino acids long. Trimming took off 10 bases at V and 0 bases at J, with 19 bases between the two ends. The CDR3, as DNA: TGTGCCACCCTGGGCGTGGGGCTTTACTCTGGAAACACCATATATTTT. Amino acids: CATLGVGLYSGNTIYF.

V is TRBV7-2 and J is TRBJ2-7, with a tentative D call TRBD1 (6 bases). The CDR3 extends over 17 amino acids. Germline V gene sequence: CDR1 SGHTA, CDR2 FQGNSA. The V and J ends lost 3 bases and 0 bases respectively, with 18 bases between them. The CDR3 reads CASSFGPGQLLSYEQYF. The CDR3 DNA reads as TGTGCCAGCAGCTTCGGCCCCGGACAGTTGCTCTCCTACGAGCAGTACTTC.

About this clone itself: Germline and junction disagree at one end, which may indicate a read error. The CDR3 here is CASSLGHAGGRDTQYF. The DNA of the CDR3 is TGTGCTAGCAGCTTAGGTCATGCGGGCGGCCGAGATACGCAGTATTTT. The V gene is TRBV7-7, the J gene TRBJ2-3, with a tentative D call TRBD2 (5 bases). The CDR3 runs 16 residues. The V gene's germline CDR1 is SSHAT and CDR2 FNYEAQ (reference sequence).

The V call is TRBV28, the J call TRBJ2-3, with 15 bases fitting TRBD2. CDR3 length equals 17 residues. The J segment lost 3 bases and the V segment lost 3 bases, leaving 4 bases of the junction unmatched. CDR1 and CDR2 from the germline V gene are MDHEN and SYDVKM. The CDR3 protein is CASSLWTSGRATDTQYF. The CDR3 DNA reads as TGTGCCAGCAGTTTGTGGACTAGCGGGAGGGCAACAGATACGCAGTATTTT.

The chain recombines TRBV5-1 with TRBJ2-7; 11 bases fit TRBD2. Germline V gene lookup returns CDR1 SGHRS and CDR2 YFSETQ. This CDR3 region has 15 residues. The junction had 3 bases not matched to a gene; V was cut back by 4 bases and J by 0 bases. The CDR3 protein is CASSLTSGNSYEQYF. In DNA, the CDR3 is TGCGCCAGCAGCCTGACTAGCGGGAACTCCTACGAGCAGTACTTC.

DNA for the CDR3: TGTGCCAGCAGCCAAGATCTGGGCTCCCCAGCTTTCTTT. Its protein product is CASSQDLGSPAFF. The chain is built from TRBV14 and TRBJ1-1; D ambiguous. This CDR3 is built from 13 residues. Germline V gene data show CDR1 as SGHDN and CDR2 as FVKESK. Trimming shortened V by 0 bases and J by 10 bases, and 12 bases separated the two germline ends.

The rearrangement links TRBV5-1 to TRBJ2-3; 9 nucleotides match TRBD1. There are 13 residues in the CDR3. Germline loops: CDR1 SGHRS, CDR2 YFSETQ. Losses at the gene ends were 3 bases for V and 7 bases for J; bases not matched to a gene: 3. CDR3 in DNA: TGCGCCAGCAGCTCCGGGACAGGGAATACGCAGTATTTT. Translated: CASSSGTGNTQYF.

The rearrangement links TRBV29-1 to TRBJ1-5; TRBD1 matches at 7 bases. The V gene's germline CDR1 is SQVTM and CDR2 ANQGSEA. This CDR3 is built from 13 residues. Losses at the gene ends were 4 bases for V and 5 bases for J; bases not matched to a gene: 5. CDR3 DNA sequence: TGCAGCGTTGGAGACAGGGTGGATCAGCCCCAGCATTTT. It codes for CSVGDRVDQPQHF.

The genes are TRBV3-1 (or the pseudogene TRBV3-2) and TRBJ2-1; D perhaps matches TRBD2 (5 bases). Germline CDR1 LGHDT, CDR2 YNNKEL (reference sequence). This CDR3 comprises 15 residues. V lost 3 bases and J 9 bases, leaving 18 bases between the germline ends. The CDR3 DNA reads as TGTGCCAGCAGCCAGACACGGACTGGTAGTGGTGAGCAGTTCTTC. This encodes CASSQTRTGSGEQFF.

The V call is TRBV18, the J call TRBJ1-3; 10 bases fit TRBD1. The germline V gene encodes CDR1 KGHSH and CDR2 LQKENI. The CDR3 loop spans 16 amino acids. V lost 4 bases to trimming and J lost 0 bases; unmatched junction nucleotides: 3. CDR3 in amino acids: CASSRTGGGSGNTIYF. DNA of the CDR3: TGTGCCAGCTCACGGACAGGGGGAGGCTCTGGAAACACCATATATTTT.

J is TRBJ2-7 and V is TRBV4-2; D perhaps matches TRBD2 (6 bases). The V end lost 6 bases, the J end lost 2 bases, and 14 bases lay between the germline ends. This CDR3 has 14 residues. Germline CDR1 LGHNA, CDR2 YNFKEQ. The CDR3 loop reads CASSQDYQPYEQYF. Written as DNA, the CDR3 is TGTGCCAGCAGTCAGGACTACCAACCCTACGAGCAGTACTTC.

This clone was seen repeatedly, ten times or more. The rearrangement links TRBV30 to TRBJ2-1; D remains unclear. Trimming cost V 0 bases and J 7 bases, with 7 bases left between them. Germline V CDR1 and CDR2: GTSNPN, SVGIG (reference sequence). This CDR3 has 12 residues. The CDR3 nucleotides read TGTGCCTGGAGTGTAATCCTGAATGAGCAGTTCTTC. Translated: CAWSVILNEQFF.

The chain links TRBV18 to TRBJ2-2; the match to TRBD2 covers 13 bases. V was clipped by 3 bases and J by 5 bases; unmatched bases: 9. The CDR3 length is 18 residues. Germline CDR1 KGHSH, CDR2 LQKENI. The CDR3 sequence is CASSPGLAGVSGTGELFF. The CDR3 bases are TGTGCCAGCTCACCCGGACTAGCGGGAGTTTCCGGGACCGGGGAGCTGTTTTTT.

This chain connects TRBV6-5 to TRBJ2-3; TRBD1 aligns across 7 bases. The CDR3 is made up of 14 amino acids. Losses at the gene ends were 2 bases for V and 3 bases for J; bases not matched to a gene: 2. CDR1 MNHEY and CDR2 SVGAGI come from the germline V gene. DNA for the CDR3: TGTGCCAGCAGTTACAACAGGGGAACAGATACGCAGTATTTT. Protein sequence: CASSYNRGTDTQYF.

The chain is built from TRBV9 and TRBJ2-2, with D hard to call. V lost 4 bases to trimming and J lost 1 base, with 8 bases between them. The CDR3 totals 14 residues. Germline CDR1 is SGDLS and CDR2 is YYNGEE. Here the CDR3 reads CASSIRWNTGELFF. Written as DNA, the CDR3 is TGTGCCAGCAGCATACGGTGGAACACCGGGGAGCTGTTTTTT.

This rearrangement joins TRBV11-3 to TRBJ2-1; no reliable D call. The germline V and J ends were trimmed by 1 base and 1 base, with 8 bases remaining between them. Germline V gives CDR1 SGHNT, CDR2 YENEEA. This CDR3 comprises 15 residues. This chain's CDR3 is CASSLGGTSYNEQFF. As DNA, the CDR3 is TGTGCCAGCAGCTTAGGAGGTACTTCCTACAATGAGCAGTTCTTC.

V usage is TRBV27 and J usage is TRBJ1-6; no clear D gene. Looked up from germline, CDR1 is MNHEY and CDR2 is SMNVEV (reference sequence). The V and J ends lost 3 bases and 7 bases respectively, with 10 bases between them. This CDR3 spans 14 amino acids. The CDR3 DNA reads as TGTGCCAGCAGTTTGGGAGGAGAAAATTCACCCCTCCACTTT. This sequence encodes CASSLGGENSPLHF.

This chain connects TRBV6-5 to TRBJ1-5, with D tentatively TRBD1 (5 bases). This CDR3 contains 14 residues. Germline V gives CDR1 MNHEY, CDR2 SVGAGI. V lost 10 bases to trimming and J lost 2 bases, with 15 bases between them. The CDR3 nucleotides read TGTGCCACCACCGGGGGGAGGCGCAATCAGCCCCAGCATTTT. This gives the protein CATTGGRRNQPQHF.

This clone was recorded only once. The V gene is TRBV27, the J gene TRBJ1-4, with TRBD1 matching 11 bases. The junction had 2 bases not matched to a gene; V was cut back by 3 bases and J by 8 bases. The germline V gene has CDR1 MNHEY and CDR2 SMNVEV (reference sequence). The CDR3 totals 14 residues. The DNA for the CDR3 is TGTGCCAGCAGTTTGGACAGGGGGCACGAAAAACTGTTTTTT. The encoded protein is CASSLDRGHEKLFF.

This clone has a handful of counts. The chain combines TRBV7-3 with TRBJ2-2, with TRBD2 matching over 9 bases. With V trimmed by 2 bases and J by 6 bases, 7 bases remained unmatched. Germline V gene lookup returns CDR1 SGHTA and CDR2 FQGTGA. The CDR3 sequence is 16 residues long. The CDR3 loop is CASSLVASGTSGELFF. The CDR3 DNA reads as TGTGCCAGCAGCTTAGTCGCTAGCGGGACTTCCGGGGAGCTGTTTTTT. The full variable domain, in which reference TRBV7-3 and TRBJ2-2 provide the parts outside the CDR3, is GAGVSQTPSNKVTEKGKYVELRCDPISGHTALYWYRQSLGQGPEFLIYFQGTGAADDSGLPNDRFFAVRPEGSVSTLKIQRTERGDSAVYLCASSLVASGTSGELFFGEGSRLTVL.